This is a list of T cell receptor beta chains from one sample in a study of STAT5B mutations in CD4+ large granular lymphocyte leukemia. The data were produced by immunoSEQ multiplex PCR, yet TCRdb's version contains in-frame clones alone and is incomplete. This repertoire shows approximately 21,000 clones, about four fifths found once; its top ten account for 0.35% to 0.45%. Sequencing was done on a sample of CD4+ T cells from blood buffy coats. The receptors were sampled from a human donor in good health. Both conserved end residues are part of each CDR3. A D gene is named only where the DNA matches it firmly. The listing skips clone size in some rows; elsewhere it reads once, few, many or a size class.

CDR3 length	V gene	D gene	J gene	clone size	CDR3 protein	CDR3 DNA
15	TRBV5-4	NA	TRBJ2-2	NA	CASSLAGTNTGELFF	TGTGCCAGCAGCTTGGCCGGGACGAACACCGGGGAGCTGTTTTTT
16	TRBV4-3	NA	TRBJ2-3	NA	CASSQEGPRGTDTQYF	TGCGCCAGCAGCCAAGAGGGCCCCCGGGGCACAGATACGCAGTATTTT
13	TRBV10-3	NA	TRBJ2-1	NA	CAISEFRYNEQFF	TGTGCCATCAGTGAGTTCAGATACAATGAGCAGTTCTTC
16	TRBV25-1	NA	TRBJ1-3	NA	CASRARDGRSGNTIYF	TGTGCCAGCAGGGCCCGGGACGGACGCTCTGGAAACACCATATATTTT
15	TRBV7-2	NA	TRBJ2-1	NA	CASSLVGGTYNEQFF	TGTGCCAGCAGCTTAGTGGGCGGGACCTACAATGAGCAGTTCTTC
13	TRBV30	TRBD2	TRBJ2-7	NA	CACIAGAPYEQYF	TGTGCCTGTATAGCGGGGGCACCCTACGAGCAGTACTTC
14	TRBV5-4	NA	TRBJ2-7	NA	CASSLAGSSYEQYF	TGTGCCAGCAGCTTAGCAGGGAGCTCCTACGAGCAGTACTTC
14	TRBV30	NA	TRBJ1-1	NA	CAWSVLVGNTEAFF	TGTGCCTGGAGTGTACTTGTCGGGAACACTGAAGCTTTCTTT
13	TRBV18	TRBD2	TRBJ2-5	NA	CASSGLDQETQYF	TGTGCCAGCTCAGGACTAGACCAAGAGACCCAGTACTTC
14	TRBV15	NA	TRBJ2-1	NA	CATGAGISYNEQFF	TGTGCCACCGGGGCGGGTATCTCCTACAATGAGCAGTTCTTC
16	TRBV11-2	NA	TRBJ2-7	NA	CASSSPLGTSLGEQYF	TGTGCCAGCAGCTCCCCCCTCGGGACATCCCTCGGGGAGCAGTACTTC
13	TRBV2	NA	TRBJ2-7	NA	CASIAGSSYEQYF	TGTGCCAGCATCGCAGGAAGCTCCTACGAGCAGTACTTC
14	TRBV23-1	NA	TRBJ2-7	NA	CASSPSSHSYEQYF	TGCGCCAGCAGTCCATCGTCCCACTCCTACGAGCAGTACTTC
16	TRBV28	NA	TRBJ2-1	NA	CASSPRGQGLGNEQFF	TGTGCCAGCAGCCCCCGAGGGCAGGGCCTTGGGAATGAGCAGTTCTTC
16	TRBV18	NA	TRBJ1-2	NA	CASSPPSKGLIIGYTF	TGTGCCAGCTCACCACCTAGTAAAGGGCTCATTATCGGCTACACCTTC
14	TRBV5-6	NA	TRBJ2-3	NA	CASTVFDITDTQYF	TGTGCCAGCACGGTTTTTGATATCACAGATACGCAGTATTTT
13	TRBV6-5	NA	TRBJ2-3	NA	CASSYQNTDTQYF	TGTGCCAGCAGTTACCAGAACACAGATACGCAGTATTTT
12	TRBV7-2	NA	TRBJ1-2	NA	CASSFPGWGYTF	TGTGCCAGCAGCTTCCCGGGTTGGGGCTACACCTTC
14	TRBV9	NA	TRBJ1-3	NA	CASSVGPGRNTIYF	TGTGCCAGCAGCGTAGGACCGGGAAGAAACACCATATATTTT
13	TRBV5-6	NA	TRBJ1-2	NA	CASSPYRGYGYTF	TGTGCCAGCAGCCCCTACCGGGGCTATGGCTACACCTTC
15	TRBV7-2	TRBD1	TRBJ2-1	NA	CASSRAGTGNNEQFF	TGTGCCAGCAGCCGAGCCGGGACAGGGAACAATGAGCAGTTCTTC
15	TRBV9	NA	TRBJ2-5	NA	CASSPVGTTQETQYF	TGTGCCAGCAGCCCAGTGGGGACGACTCAAGAGACCCAGTACTTC
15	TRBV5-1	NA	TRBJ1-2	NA	CASSQQGSPSYGYTF	TGCGCCAGCAGCCAACAGGGTTCCCCCTCCTATGGCTACACCTTC
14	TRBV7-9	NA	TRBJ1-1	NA	CASSSRAWGYVAFF	TGTGCCAGCAGTTCCCGTGCGTGGGGATATGTGGCTTTCTTT
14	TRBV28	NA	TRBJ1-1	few	CASLTPTGYTEAFF	TGTGCCAGCCTTACCCCAACAGGTTACACTGAAGCTTTCTTT
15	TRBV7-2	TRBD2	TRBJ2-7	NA	CASSLSFSGGYEQYF	TGTGCCAGCAGCCTAAGCTTTTCGGGAGGCTACGAGCAGTACTTC
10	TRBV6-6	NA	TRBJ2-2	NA	CASGWGELFF	TGTGCCAGCGGGTGGGGGGAGCTGTTTTTT
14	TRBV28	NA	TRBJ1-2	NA	CASSPAVETSGYTF	TGTGCCAGCAGCCCAGCCGTGGAAACTTCTGGCTACACCTTC
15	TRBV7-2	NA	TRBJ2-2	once	CASSLVAGSTGELFF	TGTGCCAGCAGCTTAGTGGCAGGGAGCACCGGGGAGCTGTTTTTT
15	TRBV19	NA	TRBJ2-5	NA	CASSIGYGQQETQYF	TGTGCCAGTAGTATAGGGTACGGGCAGCAAGAGACCCAGTACTTC
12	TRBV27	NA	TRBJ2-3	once	CASRQQRDTQYF	TGTGCCAGCAGGCAACAGAGAGATACGCAGTATTTT
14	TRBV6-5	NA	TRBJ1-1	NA	CASSNARWGTEAFF	TGTGCCAGCAGTAACGCTCGGTGGGGAACTGAAGCTTTCTTT
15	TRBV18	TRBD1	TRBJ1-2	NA	CASSSLTGYDYGYTF	TGTGCCAGCTCAAGCTTGACAGGGTATGACTATGGCTACACCTTC
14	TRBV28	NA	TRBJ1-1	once	CASSFIPGNTEAFF	TGTGCCAGCAGTTTTATTCCAGGAAACACTGAAGCTTTCTTT
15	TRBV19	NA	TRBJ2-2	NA	CASSIPGGNTGELFF	TGTGCCAGTAGTATCCCCGGGGGGAACACCGGGGAGCTGTTTTTT
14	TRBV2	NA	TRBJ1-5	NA	CASSGPGGNQPQHF	TGTGCCAGCAGTGGCCCGGGGGGCAATCAGCCCCAGCATTTT
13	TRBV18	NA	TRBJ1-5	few	CASSPHHDQPQHF	TGTGCCAGCTCACCACACCATGATCAGCCCCAGCATTTT
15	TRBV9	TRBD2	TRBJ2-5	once	CASCRAGGPGETQYF	TGTGCCAGCTGCCGAGCGGGAGGACCGGGGGAGACCCAGTACTTC
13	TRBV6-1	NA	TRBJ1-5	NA	CASQGTLNQPQHF	TGTGCCAGTCAGGGGACACTTAATCAGCCCCAGCATTTT
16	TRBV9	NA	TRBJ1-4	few	CASSPDGRLANEKLFF	TGTGCCAGCAGCCCCGACGGACGGTTAGCTAATGAAAAACTGTTTTTT
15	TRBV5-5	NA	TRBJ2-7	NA	CASSLVEGAGYEQYF	TGTGCCAGCAGCTTGGTGGAGGGGGCGGGTTACGAGCAGTACTTC
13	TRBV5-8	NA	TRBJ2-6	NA	CASSLAGANVLTF	TGTGCCAGCAGCTTGGCTGGGGCCAACGTCCTGACTTTC
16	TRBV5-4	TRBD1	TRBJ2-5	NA	CASSAGRDRVISTQYF	TGTGCCAGCAGCGCGGGCCGGGACAGGGTTATTTCGACCCAGTACTTC
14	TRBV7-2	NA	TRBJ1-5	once	CASSLALQGQPQHF	TGTGCCAGCAGCTTAGCGCTACAGGGTCAGCCCCAGCATTTT
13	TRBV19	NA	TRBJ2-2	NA	CASSSGYTGELFF	TGTGCCAGTAGTAGCGGTTACACCGGGGAGCTGTTTTTT
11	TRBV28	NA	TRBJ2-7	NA	CASLSQGKEYF	TGTGCCAGCTTATCTCAGGGAAAGGAGTACTTC
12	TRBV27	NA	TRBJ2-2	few	CASSSYTGELFF	TGTGCCAGCAGTAGCTACACCGGGGAGCTGTTTTTT
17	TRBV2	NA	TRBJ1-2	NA	CASRDSRGVLRNYGYTF	TGTGCCAGCAGGGACTCCAGGGGAGTTTTACGTAACTATGGCTACACCTTC
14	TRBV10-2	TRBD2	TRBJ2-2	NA	CATSGGFHTGELFF	TGCGCCACCAGCGGGGGGTTCCACACCGGGGAGCTGTTTTTT
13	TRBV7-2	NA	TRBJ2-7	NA	CASSFQASYEQYF	TGTGCCAGCAGCTTCCAGGCGTCCTACGAGCAGTACTTC